This TCR beta chain was identified during a study of preoperative IRX-2 immunotherapy in early breast cancer. As for treatment: preoperative locoregional IRX-2 cytokine immunotherapy. This phase Ib study tested locoregional IRX-2 cytokine immunotherapy given before surgery. This clone was detected only once. Germline-derived CDR1 and CDR2 are LNHNV and YYDKDF (reference sequence). This CDR3 contains 14 residues. V gave up 5 bases and J gave up 3 bases, with 11 bases separating them. The data were produced by immunoSEQ multiplex PCR, yet TCRdb's version contains in-frame clones alone and is incomplete. This table has roughly 11,000 clones, roughly 76% appearing once.

Sequenced here: lymph node tissue, sampled before IRX-2 immunotherapy. The TCR sequence derives from a human donor with breast cancer. The chain links TRBV15 to TRBJ1-5; D is ambiguous. The CDR3 loop is CATSLTDSNQPQHF. The DNA of the CDR3 is TGTGCCACCAGCCTAACAGACTCCAATCAGCCCCAGCATTTT.